These 20 T cell receptor beta chains share one sample of origin, sequenced in a study of CD8 T cells in ankylosing spondylitis. TCRdb reprocessed the 5' RACE reads via MiXCR and lists one record per CDR3 protein. Of 35,000 to 50,000 distinct CDR3 sequences in the sample, roughly 11% are singletons; the top ten hold about 1.4%. Sequences were obtained from blood, either unsorted or a sorted T cell fraction (not recorded which). Receptors originate from a male donor with ankylosing spondylitis or in good health (not recorded which).

This clonotype was seen repeatedly, ten times or more. The rearrangement joins TRBV12-3 or TRBV12-4 to TRBJ2-7, with D perhaps being TRBD1 or TRBD2 (7 bases each). The CDR3 is made up of 14 amino acids. Trimming took off 1 base at V and 4 bases at J, with 11 bases between the two ends. The CDR3 protein is CASSLERGQYEQYF. The CDR3 DNA reads as TGTGCCAGCAGTTTAGAGCGGGGACAGTACGAGCAGTACTTC.

This clonotype is medium-sized (0.01 to 0.1%). The chain employs TRBV29-1 and TRBJ1-2, with 8 bases aligning to TRBD1. CDR1 is SQVTM and CDR2 is ANQGSEA in the germline V gene. V shed 6 bases, J shed 7 bases, and the junction held 7 bases outside the gene matches. This CDR3 is built from 12 residues. The CDR3 spells CSVGDRGAGYTF. The CDR3 bases are TGCAGCGTCGGAGACAGGGGCGCTGGCTACACCTTC.

This clonotype has more than one count but fewer than ten. V and J are TRBV28 and TRBJ1-1; D call uncertain. The germline V gene encodes CDR1 MDHEN and CDR2 SYDVKM. The ends were cut back, 5 bases at V and 11 bases at J, with 15 bases in the middle. The CDR3 totals 12 residues. The CDR3 bases are TGTGCCAGCAGTCCGCCGGGGTCCGCGGCTTTCTTT. Amino acids: CASSPPGSAAFF.

The rearrangement links TRBV10-2 to TRBJ2-7, with D unclear. Germline loops: CDR1 WSHSY, CDR2 SAAADI. The CDR3 runs 12 residues. The germline V and J ends were trimmed by 8 bases and 2 bases, with 10 bases remaining between them. The CDR3, as DNA: TGCGCCAGCGGAATCTCTACCTACGAGCAGTACTTC. Translating gives CASGISTYEQYF.

This chain uses TRBV25-1 with TRBJ2-6; 7 bases are shared with TRBD1. Losses at the gene ends were 7 bases for V and 0 bases for J; bases not matched to a gene: 9. In germline, CDR1 is MGHDK, CDR2 SYGVNS. The CDR3 spans 17 residues. CDR3 sequence (DNA): TGTGCCAGCACAGGGGGTGACGGCCGCTCTGGGGCCAACGTCCTGACTTTC. The encoded protein is CASTGGDGRSGANVLTF.

Ten or more counts support this clonotype. This rearrangement joins TRBV12-5 to TRBJ2-1, with 8 bases lining up with TRBD1. Trimming removed 1 base from V and 7 bases from J; junction bases left unmatched: 9. Germline V lookup: CDR1 LGHNT, CDR2 FRNRAP. The CDR3 consists of 16 residues. The CDR3 is CASGLAVDRGLNEQFF. The CDR3 coding sequence is TGTGCTAGTGGTTTGGCTGTCGACAGGGGCCTAAATGAGCAGTTCTTC.

On this clonotype itself: This could be a read error, since a much larger clone is one nucleotide away. V and J are TRBV3-1 and TRBJ1-2, with TRBD1 as a possible D gene (6 bases). Germline values: CDR1 LGHDT, CDR2 YNNKEL (reference sequence). This CDR3 region has 14 residues. In DNA, the CDR3 is TGTACCAGTAGCGGGACAACGTTTGGCTATGGCTACACCTTC. Its translation is CTSSGTTFGYGYTF.

Ten or more counts support this clonotype. V gene TRBV5-4 combines with J gene TRBJ2-5, with 9 bases aligning to TRBD1. Germline trimming cut 3 bases from V and 4 bases from J; bases unmatched to any gene: 7. This CDR3 comprises 15 residues. CDR1 and CDR2 (germline): SGHNT, YYREEE (reference sequence). The DNA of the CDR3 is TGTGCCAGCAGCTACCGGGACAGGGAGCGAGAGACCCAGTACTTC. This sequence encodes CASSYRDRERETQYF.

This clonotype counts as medium-sized (0.01 to 0.1%). CDR3 region: CSATTYRGLTDTQYF. CDR3 in DNA: TGCAGTGCTACCACCTACCGGGGCCTCACAGATACGCAGTATTTT. The chain has TRBV20-1 and TRBJ2-3; D tentatively reads TRBD1 or TRBD2 (5 bases each). CDR1 is DFQATT and CDR2 is SNEGSKA in the germline V gene (reference sequence). CDR3 length equals 15 residues. The V and J ends lost 4 bases and 2 bases respectively, with 16 bases between them.

Only a few counts were recorded for this clonotype. The genes are TRBV2 and TRBJ2-1; TRBD2 matches 9 bases. The CDR3 loop spans 15 amino acids. Germline V gene sequence: CDR1 SNHLY, CDR2 FYNNEI. Losses at the gene ends were 1 base for V and 6 bases for J; bases not matched to a gene: 4. DNA for the CDR3: TGTGCCAGCAGTGAAGGCGGGGGGGCTTTCAATGAGCAGTTCTTC. It yields the protein CASSEGGGAFNEQFF.

This clonotype came up many times. V gene TRBV28 combines with J gene TRBJ1-1; 9 nucleotides agree with TRBD1. The CDR3 consists of 17 residues. V gave up 5 bases and J gave up 3 bases; unmatched junction bases: 13. Looked up from germline, CDR1 is MDHEN and CDR2 is SYDVKM. CDR3 DNA: TGTGCCAGCAGTGGAGACAGGGGGTTTACGTTGGACACTGAAGCTTTCTTT. Amino acids: CASSGDRGFTLDTEAFF.

In its sample, this clonotype was seen a few times. This chain uses TRBV3-1 with TRBJ2-2; a possible D gene is TRBD2 (5 bases). The germline V gene encodes CDR1 LGHDT and CDR2 YNNKEL (reference sequence). V lost 4 bases, J lost 1 base, and 10 bases lay in between. The CDR3 runs 15 residues. CDR3 coding DNA: TGTGCCAGCAGCCGGCCTAGCCGGAACACCGGGGAGCTGTTTTTT. The encoded protein is CASSRPSRNTGELFF.

This clonotype was seen many times. This sequence joins TRBV5-1 and TRBJ2-1; the D gene is possibly TRBD2 (6 bases). With 4 bases removed from V and 7 bases from J, the gap between germline ends came to 18 bases. CDR1 is SGHRS, CDR2 YFSETQ, per germline. This CDR3 contains 15 residues. CDR3 nucleotide sequence: TGCGCCAGCAGCACCGGACCCCGGGAGTGGAATGAGCAGTTCTTC. This sequence encodes CASSTGPREWNEQFF.

This clonotype has a count of ten or more. The V and J genes are TRBV7-2 and TRBJ2-3; D uncertain. Germline lookup yields CDR1 SGHTA and CDR2 FQGNSA. This CDR3 has 17 residues. The V end lost 4 bases, the J end lost 1 base, and 18 bases lay between the germline ends. In DNA form, the CDR3 reads TGTGCCAGCAGCTCCCTTATTACCGCCCCCCGCACAGATACGCAGTATTTT. This gives the protein CASSSLITAPRTDTQYF.

The rearrangement links TRBV5-1 to TRBJ1-6, with no clear D. Germline CDR1 reads SGHRS; CDR2 reads YFSETQ. The CDR3 contains 16 residues. V dropped 1 base and J dropped 4 bases, with 12 bases sitting between them. The DNA for the CDR3 is TGCGCCAGCAGCTTGCGGGGAGGAAATTATAATTCACCCCTCCACTTT. Residues: CASSLRGGNYNSPLHF.

There are many counts of this clonotype. The chain employs TRBV20-1 and TRBJ1-5; the D is unclear. V shed 6 bases and J shed 2 bases, with 11 bases lying between them. Germline V gene sequence: CDR1 DFQATT, CDR2 SNEGSKA (reference sequence). This CDR3 spans 13 amino acids. Written as DNA, the CDR3 is TGCAGTGCCCCCCGGGGAGGCAATCAGCCCCAGCATTTT. It yields the protein CSAPRGGNQPQHF.

The V gene is TRBV7-9, the J gene TRBJ1-1, with a possible D match to TRBD1 (5 bases). The germline V and J ends were trimmed by 6 bases and 3 bases, with 11 bases remaining between them. The CDR3 runs 13 residues. Germline V gene data show CDR1 as SEHNR and CDR2 as FQNEAQ (reference sequence). The DNA of the CDR3 is TGTGCCAGCAGTTACGTGGGGGACACTGAAGCTTTCTTT. Encoded protein: CASSYVGDTEAFF.

This clonotype was seen repeatedly, ten times or more. V usage is TRBV27 and J usage is TRBJ2-5; perhaps TRBD1 as D (10 bases). Deletions cut 3 bases from V and 6 bases from J, with 38 bases between. CDR1 is MNHEY and CDR2 is SMNVEV in the germline V gene (reference sequence). The CDR3 sequence is 22 residues long. This CDR3 reads CASSFRESRDRGRLAGMKTQYF. In DNA form, the CDR3 reads TGTGCCAGCAGTTTTCGGGAATCCCGGGACAGGGGTCGGCTAGCGGGGATGAAGACCCAGTACTTC.

This clonotype was picked up many times. This sequence joins TRBV20-1 and TRBJ2-2, with 9 bases identical to TRBD2. CDR1 and CDR2 from the germline V gene are DFQATT and SNEGSKA (reference sequence). V dropped 6 bases and J dropped 5; count of bases not matched to a gene: 7. The CDR3 has 14 amino acids. The CDR3 sequence is CSARGLAITGELFF. The DNA for the CDR3 is TGCAGTGCCAGGGGACTAGCAATTACCGGGGAGCTGTTTTTT.

This clonotype has more than one count but fewer than ten. The genes are TRBV5-1 and TRBJ2-1; 8 nucleotides match TRBD2. The CDR3 has 16 residues. Per the germline V gene, CDR1 is SGHRS and CDR2 is YFSETQ. Trimming took 0 bases from V and 8 from J; bases not matched to a gene: 10. The CDR3 coding sequence is TGCGCCAGCAGCTTGGAAGGCCCAGCGGGGGCTTATGAGCAGTTCTTC. Translating gives CASSLEGPAGAYEQFF.